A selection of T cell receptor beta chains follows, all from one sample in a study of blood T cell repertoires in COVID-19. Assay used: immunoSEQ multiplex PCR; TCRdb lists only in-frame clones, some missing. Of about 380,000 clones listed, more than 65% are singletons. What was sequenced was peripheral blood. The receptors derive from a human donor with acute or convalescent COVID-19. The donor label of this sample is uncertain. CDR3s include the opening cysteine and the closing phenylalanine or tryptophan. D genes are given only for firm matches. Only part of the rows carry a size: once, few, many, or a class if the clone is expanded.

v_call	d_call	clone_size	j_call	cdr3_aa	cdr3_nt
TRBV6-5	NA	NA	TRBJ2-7	CATSSGVPYEQYF	TGTGCCACCTCCAGTGGTGTCCCATACGAGCAGTACTTC
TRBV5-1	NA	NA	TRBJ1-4	CASRVGQGREKLFF	TGCGCCAGCAGGGTTGGGCAGGGCCGGGAGAAACTGTTTTTT
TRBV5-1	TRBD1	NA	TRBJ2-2	CASSLTGGTGELFF	TGCGCCAGCAGCTTGACAGGGGGCACCGGGGAGCTGTTTTTT
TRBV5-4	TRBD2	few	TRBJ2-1	CASSERTSGSQEQFF	TGTGCCAGCAGCGAGCGGACTAGCGGGAGCCAAGAGCAGTTCTTC
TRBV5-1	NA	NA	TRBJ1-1	CASSLGTGGLLNTEAFF	TGCGCCAGCAGCTTGGGTACGGGTGGACTGCTGAACACTGAAGCTTTCTTT
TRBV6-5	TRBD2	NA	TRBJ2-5	CASSGGGAQETQYF	TGTGCCAGCAGCGGCGGGGGGGCCCAAGAGACCCAGTACTTC
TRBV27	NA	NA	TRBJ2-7	CASSLRGSTSYEQYF	TGTGCCAGCAGTTTAAGGGGTTCGACCTCCTACGAGCAGTACTTC
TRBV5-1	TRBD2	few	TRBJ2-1	CASSRVAGGAYNEQFF	TGCGCCAGCAGCCGCGTAGCGGGGGGGGCCTACAATGAGCAGTTCTTC
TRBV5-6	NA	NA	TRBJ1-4	CASRQGSGEKLFF	TGTGCCAGCAGGCAGGGTAGTGGTGAAAAACTGTTTTTT
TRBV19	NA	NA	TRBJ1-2	CASSFEVRYGYTF	TGTGCCAGCAGTTTCGAGGTACGGTATGGCTACACCTTC
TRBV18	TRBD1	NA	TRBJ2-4	CASSPGTGHIQYF	TGTGCCAGCTCACCAGGGACAGGCCATATTCAGTACTTC
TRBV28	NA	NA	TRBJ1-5	CASSRIGRGNQPQHF	TGTGCCAGCAGTCGAATCGGCAGGGGCAATCAGCCCCAGCATTTT
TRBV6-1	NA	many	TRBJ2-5	CASSGVFETVVGYQYF	TGTGCCAGCAGTGGAGTTTTTGAGACCGTTGTCGGGTACCAGTACTTC
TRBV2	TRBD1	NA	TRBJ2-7	CASSEDRGLYEQYF	TGTGCCAGCAGTGAGGACAGGGGCCTCTACGAGCAGTACTTC
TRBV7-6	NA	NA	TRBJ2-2	CASSHSGELFF	TGTGCCAGCAGCCATAGCGGGGAGCTGTTTTTT
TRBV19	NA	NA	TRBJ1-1	CASRPTGYTRAYTEAFF	TGTGCCAGTAGACCTACAGGGTATACACGGGCGTACACTGAAGCTTTCTTT
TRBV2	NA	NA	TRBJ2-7	CASSERGPHVEQYF	TGTGCCAGCAGTGAGCGTGGGCCCCACGTCGAGCAGTACTTC
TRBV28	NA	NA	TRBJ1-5	CASSLAGVQPQHF	TGTGCCAGCAGTTTGGCCGGGGTTCAGCCCCAGCATTTT
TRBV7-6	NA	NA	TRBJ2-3	CASSFVAVGGLSSDTQYF	TGTGCCAGCAGCTTCGTAGCAGTCGGCGGGTTAAGCTCAGATACGCAGTATTTT
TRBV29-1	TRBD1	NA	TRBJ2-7	CSVGTGMYEQYF	TGCAGCGTCGGGACAGGGATGTACGAGCAGTACTTC
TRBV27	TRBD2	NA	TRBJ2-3	CASSWTSGSADTQYF	TGTGCCAGCAGTTGGACTAGCGGGAGCGCAGATACGCAGTATTTT
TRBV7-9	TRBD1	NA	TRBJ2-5	CASSPGQGRTQYF	TGTGCCAGCAGCCCGGGACAGGGTAGGACCCAGTACTTC
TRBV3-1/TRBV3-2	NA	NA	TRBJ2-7	CASSPLGWAEQYF	TGTGCCAGCAGCCCACTTGGTTGGGCCGAGCAGTACTTC
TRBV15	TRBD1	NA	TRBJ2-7	CATSWDRGFYEQYF	TGTGCCACCAGTTGGGACAGGGGATTTTACGAGCAGTACTTC
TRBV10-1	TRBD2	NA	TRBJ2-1	CASSSGLAGLTLGNEQFF	TGCGCCAGCAGTTCGGGACTAGCGGGACTAACCCTCGGCAATGAGCAGTTCTTC
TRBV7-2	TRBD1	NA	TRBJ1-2	CASSADRVYGYTF	TGTGCCAGCAGCGCGGACAGGGTCTATGGCTACACCTTC
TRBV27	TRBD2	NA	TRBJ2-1	CASSLSGSFHEQFF	TGTGCCAGCAGTTTAAGCGGGAGTTTTCATGAGCAGTTCTTC
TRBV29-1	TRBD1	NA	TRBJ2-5	CSVRTGTKTQYF	TGCAGCGTCCGGACAGGGACAAAGACCCAGTACTTC
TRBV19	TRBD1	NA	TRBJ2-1	CASKDRGMYNEQFF	TGTGCCAGTAAGGACAGGGGAATGTACAATGAGCAGTTCTTC
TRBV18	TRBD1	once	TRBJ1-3	CASSPRTGETSGNTIYF	TGTGCCAGCTCACCCCGGACAGGGGAGACCTCTGGAAACACCATATATTTT
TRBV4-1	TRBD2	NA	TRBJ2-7	CASSQAAGGGYEQYF	TGCGCCAGCAGCCAAGCGGCGGGGGGGGGTTATGAGCAGTACTTC
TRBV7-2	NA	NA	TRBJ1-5	CASSREGTGNQPQHF	TGTGCCAGCAGTAGAGAGGGAACGGGCAATCAGCCCCAGCATTTT
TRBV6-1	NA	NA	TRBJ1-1	CASSEWGPLNTEAFF	TGTGCCAGCAGTGAATGGGGGCCACTGAACACTGAAGCTTTCTTT
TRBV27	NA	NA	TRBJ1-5	CASRTRSNNQPQHF	TGTGCCAGCAGAACGAGAAGCAACAATCAGCCCCAGCATTTT
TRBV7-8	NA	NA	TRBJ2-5	CASSLVRTTETQYF	TGTGCCAGCAGCTTAGTAAGAACAACGGAGACCCAGTACTTC
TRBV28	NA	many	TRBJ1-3	CASSLGGSGGNTIYF	TGTGCCAGCAGTTTGGGTGGGAGTGGGGGAAACACCATATATTTT
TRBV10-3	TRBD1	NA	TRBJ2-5	CAIRGGRETQYF	TGTGCCATCCGAGGGGGCAGAGAGACCCAGTACTTC
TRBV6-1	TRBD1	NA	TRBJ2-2	CASRADRRNTGELFF	TGTGCCAGCAGAGCGGACAGGCGGAACACCGGGGAGCTGTTTTTT
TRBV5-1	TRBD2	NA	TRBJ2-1	CASSSGSYNEQFF	TGCGCCAGCAGCAGCGGGAGCTACAATGAGCAGTTCTTC
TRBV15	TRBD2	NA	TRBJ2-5	CATSSLAGNQETQYF	TGTGCCACCAGCAGTCTAGCGGGGAACCAAGAGACCCAGTACTTC
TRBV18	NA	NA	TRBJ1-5	CASSPLGVDQPQHF	TGTGCCAGCTCACCATTAGGGGTCGATCAGCCCCAGCATTTT
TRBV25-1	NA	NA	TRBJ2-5	CASSERETETQYF	TGTGCCAGCAGTGAACGGGAGACAGAGACCCAGTACTTC
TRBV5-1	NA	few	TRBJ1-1	CASSQRAGLRSTEAFF	TGCGCCAGCAGCCAACGTGCGGGGCTCAGGAGCACTGAAGCTTTCTTT
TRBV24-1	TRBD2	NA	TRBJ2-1	CATSDRGTSGSHLDEQFF	TGTGCCACCAGTGACCGTGGGACTAGCGGGTCACATTTGGATGAGCAGTTCTTC
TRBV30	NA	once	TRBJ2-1	CAWSRDTIIYNEQFF	TGTGCCTGGTCCCGGGACACTATAATTTACAATGAGCAGTTCTTC
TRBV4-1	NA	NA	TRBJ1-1	CASSQPQMNTEAFF	TGCGCCAGCAGCCAACCACAGATGAACACTGAAGCTTTCTTT
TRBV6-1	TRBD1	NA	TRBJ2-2	CASSEQVVFGFSGGLAGELFF	TGTGCCAGCAGTGAACAGGTCGTCTTTGGCTTCTCAGGGGGTCTGGCCGGGGAGCTGTTTTTT
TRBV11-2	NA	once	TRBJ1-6	CASSSETATLHF	TGTGCCAGCAGCTCCGAGACAGCCACCCTCCACTTT
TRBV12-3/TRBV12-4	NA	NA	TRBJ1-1	CASSFRRSEAFF	TGTGCCAGCAGTTTCCGGCGGTCCGAAGCTTTCTTT